The clone carrying this TCR beta chain turned up a few times. Its antigen is unidentified. The CDR3 runs to 13 residues. The ends were cut back, 4 bases at V and 5 bases at J, with 12 bases in the middle. Germline V gene sequence: CDR1 MNHNS, CDR2 SASEGT. The data were produced by immunoSEQ multiplex PCR, yet TCRdb's version contains in-frame clones alone and is incomplete. The table shows 180,000 or so clones, with around nine tenths occurring only once. Donors came from a validation cohort of some 130 subjects, distinct from the first 666-subject cohort. The data are from a study of cytomegalovirus exposure and HLA in healthy donors. Across the study: The roughly 120 validation repertoires and the 666 first-cohort repertoires shared a platform, a later analysis reported.

Whole-study findings and limits: The classifier was said to identify cytomegalovirus status with high specificity and sensitivity. The investigators catalogued 160 or so TCR beta chains as cytomegalovirus-associated.

Sequencing used PBMCs. V is TRBV6-1 and J is TRBJ2-7; D is possibly TRBD2 (6 bases). The TCR originated in a man aged 25 to 40 in good health and CMV-seropositive. CDR3 sequence reads: CASSASGVHEQYF. CDR3 nucleotide sequence: TGTGCCAGCAGTGCGTCGGGAGTACACGAGCAGTACTTC.